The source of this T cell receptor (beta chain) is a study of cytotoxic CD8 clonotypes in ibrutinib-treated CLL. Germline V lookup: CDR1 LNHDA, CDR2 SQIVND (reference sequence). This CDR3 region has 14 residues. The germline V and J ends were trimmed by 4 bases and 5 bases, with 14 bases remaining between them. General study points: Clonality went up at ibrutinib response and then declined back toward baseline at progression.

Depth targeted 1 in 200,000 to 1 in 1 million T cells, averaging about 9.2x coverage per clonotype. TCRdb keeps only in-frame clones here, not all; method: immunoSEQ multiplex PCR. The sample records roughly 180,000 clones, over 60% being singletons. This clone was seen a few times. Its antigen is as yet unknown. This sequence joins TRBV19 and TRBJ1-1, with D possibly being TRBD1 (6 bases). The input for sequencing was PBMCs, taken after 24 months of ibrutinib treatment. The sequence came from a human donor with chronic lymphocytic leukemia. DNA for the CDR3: TGTGCCAGTAGTACCTTACAGGGTTGGACTGAAGCTTTCTTT. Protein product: CASSTLQGWTEAFF.